In its sample, the clone carrying this T cell receptor (beta chain) was seen many times. How the authors handled the data: The authors estimated nucleated cell counts from reference gene primer amplification. TCRdb keeps only in-frame clones here, not all; method: immunoSEQ multiplex PCR. V and J calls plus clone size are reproduced from that table; the DNA served to infer D and trimming. The top ten clones hold approximately 15% of a sample with about 190,000 clones, around 85% of them seen once. The sample comes from a study of blood T cell repertoires in COVID-19. Whole-study context: Researchers got acute and convalescent COVID-19 samples from the United States, Italy and Spain. Nucleic acid was either cDNA or gDNA, and it came from T cells, B-cell-depleted T cells, or PBMCs.

What was sequenced was peripheral blood. This TCR was sampled from a man aged 50 to 59 who had recovered from COVID-19.

This CDR3 reads CASSQDARETRTSEQYF. CDR3 bases: TGTGCCAGCAGCCAAGATGCGCGGGAAACACGCACGAGTGAGCAGTACTTC. The V and J genes are TRBV3-1 (or the pseudogene TRBV3-2) and TRBJ2-7; TRBD2 might be the D (6 bases). The CDR3 consists of 17 residues. Germline CDR1 is LGHDT and CDR2 is YNNKEL (reference sequence). V shed 0 bases and J shed 7 bases, with 22 bases lying between them.